This passage covers 24 T cell receptor beta chains from one sample sequenced in a study of metastatic and nonmetastatic thyroid tumors. TCRdb reanalyzed the PCR reads via MiXCR. In the table there are about 27,000 clones, 20% to 25% of which are singletons. Every patient was untreated before thyroid surgery. The sequenced material came from blood. The receptors were gathered from a male donor with papillary thyroid cancer or a benign thyroid nodule (not recorded which). Some clones in this sample may be carry-over from other donors' samples.

Many counts were recorded for this clone. V usage is TRBV10-3 and J usage is TRBJ1-5; D call uncertain. CDR3 length: 15 residues. Germline-derived CDR1 and CDR2 are ENHRY and SYGVKD. V was clipped by 4 bases and J by 6 bases, with 16 bases between them. The CDR3 bases are TGTGCCATCAGTGGGACGATAGGTGAGGGTCAGCCCCAGCATTTT. As protein: CAISGTIGEGQPQHF.

This clone was seen ten or more times. This sequence joins TRBV4-1 and TRBJ2-7; 9 bases fit TRBD1. Trimming took 0 bases from V and 2 from J; bases not matched to a gene: 11. There are 18 residues in the CDR3. The germline V gene has CDR1 MGHRA and CDR2 YSYEKL. This CDR3 reads CASSQDRRGQGKAYEQYF. As DNA, the CDR3 is TGCGCCAGCAGCCAAGATAGGCGGGGACAGGGAAAGGCCTACGAGCAGTACTTC.

The table lists this clone with many counts. The chain uses TRBV5-1 and TRBJ2-1, with 7 bases lining up with TRBD2. Germline CDR1 reads SGHRS; CDR2 reads YFSETQ. V shed 1 base and J 5 bases; nucleotides not matched to a gene: 12. There are 17 residues in the CDR3. For the CDR3, the DNA is TGCGCCAGCAGCTTGAACCCTCTGCGGGAGCTCCACAATGAGCAGTTCTTC. It translates to CASSLNPLRELHNEQFF.

This clone is medium-sized within its sample. This sequence joins TRBV5-1 and TRBJ1-6; D is ambiguous. The CDR3 is made up of 18 amino acids. The germline CDR1 and CDR2 sequences are SGHRS and YFSETQ. With 4 bases removed from V and 6 bases from J, the gap between germline ends came to 23 bases. In DNA, the CDR3 is TGCGCCAGCAGCCCGTTATCGGGCGAAAGTAGGAGTAATTCACCCCTCCACTTT. It translates to CASSPLSGESRSNSPLHF.

This clone has ten or more counts. The V and J genes are TRBV11-2 and TRBJ2-5; TRBD2 aligns across 16 bases. CDR3 length equals 19 residues. Germline CDR1 SGHAT, CDR2 FQNNGV. Trimming took 1 base from V and 4 from J; bases not matched to a gene: 9. In DNA, the CDR3 is TGTGCCAGCAGCTTAGTGATCGGGACTAGCGGGAGGGCCGCAGAGACCCAGTACTTC. Its translation: CASSLVIGTSGRAAETQYF. Full variable domain (remainder filled in from reference TRBV11-2 and TRBJ2-5): EAGVAQSPRYKIIEKRQSVAFWCNPISGHATLYWYQQILGQGPKLLIQFQNNGVVDDSQLPKDRFSAERLKGVDSTLKIQPAKLEDSAVYLCASSLVIGTSGRAAETQYFGPGTRLLVL.

This clone was observed many times. The chain uses TRBV4-3 and TRBJ2-6; D not resolved. V was pared by 3 bases and J by 0 bases, with 9 bases between. Germline CDR1 and CDR2: LGHNA and YSLEER. CDR3 length: 16 amino acids. CDR3 protein: CASSHGFTSGANVLTF. The DNA for the CDR3 is TGCGCCAGCAGCCATGGATTTACCTCTGGGGCCAACGTCCTGACTTTC.

The chain joins TRBV20-1 to TRBJ1-1; TRBD1 matches 7 bases. This CDR3 is 12 amino acids long. Germline CDR1 and CDR2: DFQATT and SNEGSKA (reference sequence). The V segment lost 5 bases and the J segment 5 bases; nucleotides outside the gene matches: 5. The chain's CDR3 is CSARQGGTEAFF. DNA of the CDR3: TGCAGTGCTCGACAGGGCGGGACTGAAGCTTTCTTT.

In this sample, this clone turned up many times. The chain has TRBV24-1 and TRBJ1-5, with 12 bases that match TRBD1. The trim removed 4 bases at V and 8 bases at J, leaving 8 bases unmatched. This CDR3 spans 16 amino acids. Germline V gene lookup returns CDR1 KGHDR and CDR2 SFDVKD. The CDR3 is CATSEAGTGGGEPQHF. Written as DNA, the CDR3 is TGTGCCACCAGTGAAGCCGGGACAGGGGGCGGAGAGCCCCAGCATTTT.

This clone is medium-sized in the sample. The rearrangement uses TRBV6-2 or TRBV6-3 and TRBJ2-2, with D tentatively TRBD2 (5 bases). Germline V gene lookup returns CDR1 MNHEY and CDR2 SVGEGT. The V gene lost 2 bases and the J gene lost 2 bases, with 9 bases spanning the gap. CDR3 length: 15 amino acids. CDR3 sequence: CASSYGLENTGELFF. The CDR3 region has the DNA TGTGCCAGCAGTTACGGACTGGAAAACACCGGGGAGCTGTTTTTT.

This clone has a count of ten or more. The V and J genes are TRBV4-2 and TRBJ2-5; 8 nucleotides align to TRBD2. V dropped 0 bases and J dropped 4; count of bases not matched to a gene: 10. Germline V gene sequence: CDR1 LGHNA, CDR2 YNFKEQ. CDR3 length: 17 amino acids. The CDR3 DNA is TGTGCCAGCAGCCAAGATCCTCGGGGGGGTGGAGGAGAGACCCAGTACTTC. As protein: CASSQDPRGGGGETQYF.

In its sample, this clone was seen many times. This chain links TRBV5-1 with TRBJ2-1, with a weak D call TRBD2 (6 bases). This CDR3 has 15 amino acids. Trimming shortened V by 5 bases and J by 0 bases, and 12 bases separated the two germline ends. CDR1 is SGHRS, CDR2 YFSETQ, per germline. CDR3 residues: CASRNGLTSYNEQFF. CDR3 nucleotides: TGCGCCAGCAGAAATGGACTAACCTCCTACAATGAGCAGTTCTTC. Drawing the rest from reference TRBV5-1 and TRBJ2-1, the complete variable domain is KAGVTQTPRYLIKTRGQQVTLSCSPISGHRSVSWYQQTPGQGLQFLFEYFSETQRNKGNFPGRFSGRQFSNSRSEMNVSTLELGDSALYLCASRNGLTSYNEQFFGPGTRLTVL.

This clone was counted many times. V gene TRBV3-1 combines with J gene TRBJ2-1; no firm D call. This CDR3 has 11 residues. The V and J ends lost 4 bases and 8 bases respectively, with 6 bases between them. Germline V CDR1 and CDR2: LGHDT, YNNKEL (reference sequence). The CDR3 region has the DNA TGTGCCAGCAGCCTCGCTTATGAGCAGTTCTTC. It specifies CASSLAYEQFF.

This clone was seen repeatedly, ten times or more. The chain recombines TRBV30 with TRBJ2-2, with unresolved D. Looked up from germline, CDR1 is GTSNPN and CDR2 is SVGIG (reference sequence). This CDR3 contains 14 residues. Deletions cut 3 bases from V and 4 bases from J, with 12 bases between. CDR3 sequence: CAWRPRTTTGELFF. DNA of the CDR3: TGTGCCTGGAGACCCAGGACCACCACCGGGGAGCTGTTTTTT.

This clone has a count of ten or more. The rearrangement uses TRBV20-1 and TRBJ1-1; weak D call: TRBD1 (6 bases). Trimming pared 5 bases from V and 0 bases from J, leaving 10 bases between. The CDR3 is 13 amino acids. The germline gives CDR1 DFQATT, CDR2 SNEGSKA (reference sequence). CDR3 in DNA: TGCAGTGCTCGGCGGGACATGAACACTGAAGCTTTCTTT. It specifies CSARRDMNTEAFF.

This clone was seen repeatedly, ten times or more. The chain couples TRBV4-2 to TRBJ1-2, with 7 bases aligning to TRBD1. The CDR3 has 12 amino acids. The J segment lost 5 bases and the V segment lost 4 bases, leaving 1 base of the junction unmatched. Germline V lookup: CDR1 LGHNA, CDR2 YNFKEQ. CDR3 sequence: CASSPTGYGYTF. CDR3 sequence (DNA): TGTGCCAGCAGCCCGACAGGGTATGGCTACACCTTC.

The V and J genes are TRBV5-1 and TRBJ2-1, with TRBD2 matching over 10 bases. The J segment lost 8 bases and the V segment lost 3 bases, leaving 8 bases of the junction unmatched. The CDR3 is 15 amino acids. Germline loops: CDR1 SGHRS, CDR2 YFSETQ. The CDR3 loop is CASSSLAGPGDEQFF. CDR3 bases: TGCGCCAGCAGCTCACTAGCGGGGCCCGGGGATGAGCAGTTCTTC.

This clone has a count of ten or more. The V call is TRBV6-1, the J call TRBJ1-1; 7 bases fit TRBD1. Germline V gene sequence: CDR1 MNHNS, CDR2 SASEGT. V dropped 6 bases and J dropped 3; count of bases not matched to a gene: 4. The CDR3 extends over 13 amino acids. CDR3 in amino acids: CASRDRAYTEAFF. The CDR3 DNA follows: TGTGCCAGCAGAGACAGGGCCTACACTGAAGCTTTCTTT.

This clone was counted many times. The V and J genes are TRBV5-6 and TRBJ2-2, with D possibly being TRBD1 or TRBD2 (5 bases each). Germline V gene lookup returns CDR1 SGHDT and CDR2 YYEEEE. V shed 0 bases and J shed 10 bases, with 13 bases lying between them. This CDR3 is 14 amino acids long. CDR3 in DNA: TGTGCCAGCAGCTTGGACGGGGACGGGTTGGAGCTGTTTTTT. It yields the protein CASSLDGDGLELFF. The whole variable domain, remainder taken from reference TRBV5-6 and TRBJ2-2, is DAGVTQSPTHLIKTRGQQVTLRCSPKSGHDTVSWYQQALGQGPQFIFQYYEEEERQRGNFPDRFSGHQFPNYSSELNVNALLLGDSALYLCASSLDGDGLELFFGEGSRLTVL.

This clone was counted ten times or more. Germline and junction disagree at one end, which may indicate a read error. The rearrangement links TRBV15 to TRBJ2-7; no clear D. CDR3 length: 13 amino acids. Germline-derived CDR1 and CDR2 are LNHNV and YYDKDF (reference sequence). The CDR3 here is CATSRDISYEQYF. The CDR3 region has the DNA TGTGCCACCAGCCGAGACATCTCCTACGAGCAGTACTTC.

This clone was counted at least ten times. This chain connects TRBV7-3 to TRBJ2-7, with TRBD1 matching 7 bases. Trimming took 5 bases from V and 5 from J; bases not matched to a gene: 6. CDR1 SGHTA and CDR2 FQGTGA come from the germline V gene. CDR3 size: 13 residues. CDR3: CASSQYTGDEQYF. The DNA of the CDR3 is TGTGCCAGCAGCCAATATACAGGGGACGAGCAGTACTTC.

This clone was seen just once. Germline is not matched at one junction end, which may reflect a read error. J is TRBJ1-2 and V is TRBV6-1; D remains ambiguous. Germline V lookup: CDR1 MNHNS, CDR2 SASEGT. The CDR3 runs 15 residues. The CDR3: CASRLDGIAIYGYSF. In DNA form, the CDR3 reads TGTGCCAGCAGACTGGACGGAATAGCTATCTATGGCTACTCCTTC.

The chain is built from TRBV12-3 or TRBV12-4 and TRBJ2-1; 9 bases align to TRBD1. This CDR3 is built from 15 residues. Losses at the gene ends were 5 bases for V and 1 base for J; bases not matched to a gene: 3. CDR3 sequence (DNA): TGTGCCAGCAGTAGCGGGACAGGGTCCTACAATGAGCAGTTCTTC. Protein: CASSSGTGSYNEQFF.

In its sample, this clone was seen many times. J is TRBJ2-3 and V is TRBV9, with 9 bases fitting TRBD2. The CDR3 loop spans 14 amino acids. The germline gives CDR1 SGDLS, CDR2 YYNGEE. V shed 2 bases and J 5 bases; nucleotides not matched to a gene: 3. The CDR3 DNA follows: TGTGCCAGCAGCGTGAGCGGGAGGATAGATACGCAGTATTTT. Translation gives CASSVSGRIDTQYF.

In its sample, this clone was seen many times. The chain joins TRBV5-5 to TRBJ1-5; D call uncertain. The length of the CDR3 is 15 residues. The germline V gene has CDR1 SGHKS and CDR2 YYEKEE (reference sequence). V was cut by 2 bases and J by 0 bases, with 9 bases left in between. This CDR3 is CASSFSGGSNQPQHF. In nucleotides, the CDR3 is TGTGCCAGCAGCTTCTCGGGAGGTAGCAATCAGCCCCAGCATTTT. Full variable domain (remainder filled in from reference TRBV5-5 and TRBJ1-5): DAGVTQSPTHLIKTRGQQVTLRCSPISGHKSVSWYQQVLGQGPQFIFQYYEKEERGRGNFPDRFSARQFPNYSSELNVNALLLGDSALYLCASSFSGGSNQPQHFGDGTRLSIL.